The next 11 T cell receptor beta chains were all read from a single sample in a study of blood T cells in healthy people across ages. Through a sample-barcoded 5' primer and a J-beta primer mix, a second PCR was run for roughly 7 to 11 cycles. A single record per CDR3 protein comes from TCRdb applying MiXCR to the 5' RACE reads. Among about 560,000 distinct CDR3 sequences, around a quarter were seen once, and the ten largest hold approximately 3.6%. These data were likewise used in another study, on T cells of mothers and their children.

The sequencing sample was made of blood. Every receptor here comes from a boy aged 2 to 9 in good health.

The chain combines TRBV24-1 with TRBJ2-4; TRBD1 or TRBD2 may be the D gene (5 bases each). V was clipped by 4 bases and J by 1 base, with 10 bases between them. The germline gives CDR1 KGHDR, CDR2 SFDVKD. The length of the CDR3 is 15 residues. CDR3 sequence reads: CATSETGPAKNIQYF. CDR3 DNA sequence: TGTGCCACCAGTGAAACGGGGCCTGCCAAAAACATTCAGTACTTC.

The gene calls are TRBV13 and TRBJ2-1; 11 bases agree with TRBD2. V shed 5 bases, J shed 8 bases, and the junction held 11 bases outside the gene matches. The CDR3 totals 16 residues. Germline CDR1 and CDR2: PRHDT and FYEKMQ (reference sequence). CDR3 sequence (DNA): TGTGCCAGCAGCCCGGCGGGACTAGCGGTCTGGGATGAGCAGTTCTTC. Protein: CASSPAGLAVWDEQFF. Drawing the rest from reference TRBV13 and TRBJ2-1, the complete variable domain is AAGVIQSPRHLIKEKRETATLKCYPIPRHDTVYWYQQGPGQDPQFLISFYEKMQSDKGSIPDRFSAQQFSDYHSELNMSSLELGDSALYFCASSPAGLAVWDEQFFGPGTRLTVL.

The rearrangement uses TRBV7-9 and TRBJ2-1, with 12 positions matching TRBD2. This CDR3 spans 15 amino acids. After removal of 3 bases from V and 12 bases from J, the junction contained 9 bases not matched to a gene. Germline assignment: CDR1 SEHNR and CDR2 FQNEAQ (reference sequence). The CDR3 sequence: CASSLVASGGAGQFF. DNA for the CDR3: TGTGCCAGCAGCTTGGTCGCTAGCGGGGGGGCCGGGCAGTTCTTC.

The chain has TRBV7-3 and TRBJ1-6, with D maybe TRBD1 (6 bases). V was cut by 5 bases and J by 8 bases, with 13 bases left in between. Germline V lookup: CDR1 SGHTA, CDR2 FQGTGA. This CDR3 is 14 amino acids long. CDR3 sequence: CASSEGTLDSPLHF. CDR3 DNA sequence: TGTGCCAGCAGCGAGGGGACACTGGATTCACCCCTCCACTTT.

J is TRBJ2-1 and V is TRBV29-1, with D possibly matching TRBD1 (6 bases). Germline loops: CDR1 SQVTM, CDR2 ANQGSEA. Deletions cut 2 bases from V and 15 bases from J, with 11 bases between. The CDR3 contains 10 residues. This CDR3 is CSVELGDMFF. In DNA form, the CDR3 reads TGCAGCGTTGAACTAGGGGACATGTTCTTC.

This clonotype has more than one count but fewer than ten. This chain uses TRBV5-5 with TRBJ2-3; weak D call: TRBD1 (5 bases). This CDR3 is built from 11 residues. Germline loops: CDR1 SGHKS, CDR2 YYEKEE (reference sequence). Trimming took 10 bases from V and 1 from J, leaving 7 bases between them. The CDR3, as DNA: TGTGCCTCACAGGGCACAGATACGCAGTATTTT. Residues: CASQGTDTQYF.

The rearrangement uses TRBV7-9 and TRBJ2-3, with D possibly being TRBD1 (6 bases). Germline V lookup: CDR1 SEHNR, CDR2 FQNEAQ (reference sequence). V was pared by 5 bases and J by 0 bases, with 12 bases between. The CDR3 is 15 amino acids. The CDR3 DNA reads TGTGCCAGCAGCGTCCGGGACACTAGCACAGATACGCAGTATTTT. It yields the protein CASSVRDTSTDTQYF. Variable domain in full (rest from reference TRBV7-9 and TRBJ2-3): DTGVSQNPRHKITKRGQNVTFRCDPISEHNRLYWYRQTLGQGPEFLTYFQNEAQLEKSRLLSDRFSAERPKGSFSTLEIQRTEQGDSAMYLCASSVRDTSTDTQYFGPGTRLTVL.

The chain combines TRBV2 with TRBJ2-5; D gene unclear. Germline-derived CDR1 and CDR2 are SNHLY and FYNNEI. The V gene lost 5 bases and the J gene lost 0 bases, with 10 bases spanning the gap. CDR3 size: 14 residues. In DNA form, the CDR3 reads TGTGCCAGCAGTATCCCGGCGTACCAAGAGACCCAGTACTTC. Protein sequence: CASSIPAYQETQYF.

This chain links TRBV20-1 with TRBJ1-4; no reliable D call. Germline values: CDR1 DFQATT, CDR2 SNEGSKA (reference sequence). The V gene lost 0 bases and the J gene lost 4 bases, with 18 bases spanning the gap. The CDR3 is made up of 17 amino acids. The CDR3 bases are TGCAGTGCTAGAGATTCCGGACCGGGAGGGCTTAATGAAAAACTGTTTTTT. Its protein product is CSARDSGPGGLNEKLFF.

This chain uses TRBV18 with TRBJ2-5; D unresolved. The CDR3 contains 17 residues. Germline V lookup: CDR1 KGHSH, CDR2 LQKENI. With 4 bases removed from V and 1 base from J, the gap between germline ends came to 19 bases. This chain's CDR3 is CASSQPDGGFSQETQYF. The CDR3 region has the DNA TGTGCCAGCTCACAACCCGACGGTGGATTTAGCCAAGAGACCCAGTACTTC.

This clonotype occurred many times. The CDR3 sequence is CASSLRDNSYEQYF. The CDR3 nucleotides read TGTGCCAGCAGCCTCCGGGATAACTCCTACGAGCAGTACTTC. The rearrangement links TRBV7-2 to TRBJ2-7, with D perhaps matching TRBD2 (5 bases). Deletions cut 5 bases from V and 0 bases from J, with 11 bases between. The CDR3 has 14 amino acids. Per the germline V gene, CDR1 is SGHTA and CDR2 is FQGNSA.